One sample yielded the 13 T cell receptor beta chains listed below, sequenced in a study of graft-versus-host responses after intestinal transplantation. Their antigens remain unidentified. TCRdb keeps only in-frame clones here, not all; method: immunoSEQ multiplex PCR. The sample has 40,000 to 60,000 clones; about four fifths are singletons. The sample in question was unstimulated CD4+ T cells sorted from spleen or lymph node cells, obtained before transplant. These receptor sequences come from a human donor who was the organ donor for an intestinal transplant.

Only a few counts were recorded for this clone. The chain employs TRBV11-2 and TRBJ1-5, with D maybe TRBD1 (5 bases). The ends were cut back, 8 bases at V and 3 bases at J, with 17 bases in the middle. This CDR3 contains 15 residues. CDR1 and CDR2 from the germline V gene are SGHAT and FQNNGV. CDR3 coding DNA: TGTGCCAGCGGACCAAGACAGTCAGACAATCAGCCCCAGCATTTT. Its protein is CASGPRQSDNQPQHF.

This clone was recorded once. The gene calls are TRBV14 and TRBJ1-5; 7 bases agree with TRBD1. Germline CDR1 is SGHDN and CDR2 is FVKESK. The CDR3 totals 20 residues. V was pared by 0 bases and J by 0 bases, with 14 bases of the junction left unmatched. DNA for the CDR3: TGTGCCAGCAGCCAAGATCGGAGGGACAGAATATTAGATAGCAATCAGCCCCAGCATTTT. Protein sequence: CASSQDRRDRILDSNQPQHF. Full variable domain (remainder filled in from reference TRBV14 and TRBJ1-5): EAGVTQFPSHSVIEKGQTVTLRCDPISGHDNLYWYRRVMGKEIKFLLHFVKESKQDESGMPNNRFLAERTGGTYSTLKVQPAELEDSGVYFCASSQDRRDRILDSNQPQHFGDGTRLSIL.

This chain connects TRBV7-2 to TRBJ1-4; D gene uncertain. The CDR3 runs 11 residues. Deletions cut 5 bases from V and 5 bases from J, with 3 bases between. Germline V gene data show CDR1 as SGHTA and CDR2 as FQGNSA. The CDR3 DNA follows: TGTGCCAGCAGCACCAATGAAAAACTGTTTTTT. Translating it yields CASSTNEKLFF. Based on the CDR3 plus reference TRBV7-2 and TRBJ1-4, the full variable domain is GAGVSQSPSNKVTEKGKDVELRCDPISGHTALYWYRQSLGQGLEFLIYFQGNSAPDKSGLPSDRFSAERTGGSVSTLTIQRTQQEDSAVYLCASSTNEKLFFGSGTQLSVL.

The chain couples TRBV4-3 to TRBJ1-2; tentatively, D is TRBD1 (5 bases). The CDR3 sequence is 13 residues long. Per germline, CDR1 LGHNA and CDR2 YSLEER. The germline V and J ends were trimmed by 0 bases and 3 bases, with 5 bases remaining between them. For the CDR3, the DNA is TGCGCCAGCAGCCAAGAGGGACACTATGGCTACACCTTC. Translation: CASSQEGHYGYTF.

This clone turned up a few times. This sequence joins TRBV12-5 and TRBJ2-7; 11 nucleotides line up with TRBD2. V lost 2 bases, J lost 4 bases, and 7 bases stayed unmatched. CDR3 length equals 16 residues. Germline V gene lookup returns CDR1 LGHNT and CDR2 FRNRAP. CDR3 loop: CASGLYLAGGSYEQYF. The CDR3 region has the DNA TGTGCTAGTGGTTTGTACCTAGCGGGGGGTTCTTACGAGCAGTACTTC.

As concerns this clone: Other nucleotide sequences from this sample produce the same CDR3. The genes are TRBV30 and TRBJ2-7; TRBD2 matches at 10 bases. Trimming removed 2 bases from V and 7 bases from J; junction bases left unmatched: 11. The CDR3 is made up of 15 amino acids. Germline V gives CDR1 GTSNPN, CDR2 SVGIG (reference sequence). In nucleotides, the CDR3 is TGTGCCTGGAGTAAGGGGCTAGCGGGAGTGGGGGAGCAGTACTTC. It codes for CAWSKGLAGVGEQYF.

Details on this clone: This CDR3 is also generated by other DNA sequences in the sample. The CDR3 sequence is CASSRTANMRETQYF. The CDR3, as DNA: TGTGCCAGTAGCAGGACAGCGAACATGCGGGAGACCCAGTACTTC. The rearrangement uses TRBV6-5 and TRBJ2-5, with D perhaps TRBD1 (6 bases). Trimming left V 9 bases short and J 5 bases short, with 22 bases between. The CDR3 consists of 15 residues. CDR1 is MNHEY and CDR2 is SVGAGI in the germline V gene.

The chain recombines TRBV7-8 with TRBJ2-1; the match to TRBD2 covers 9 bases. CDR3 length: 14 amino acids. Trimming took 1 base from V and 5 from J; bases not matched to a gene: 0. Per the germline V gene, CDR1 is SGHVS and CDR2 is FQNEAQ. The CDR3 is CASSLGLADNEQFF. The CDR3 bases are TGTGCCAGCAGCTTAGGACTAGCGGACAATGAGCAGTTCTTC. Using reference TRBV7-8 and TRBJ2-1 for the parts outside the CDR3, the full variable domain is GAGVSQSPRYKVAKRGQDVALRCDPISGHVSLFWYQQALGQGPEFLTYFQNEAQLDKSGLPSDRFFAERPEGSVSTLKIQRTQQEDSAVYLCASSLGLADNEQFFGPGTRLTVL.

This clone was counted once. The J gene is TRBJ2-7, the V gene TRBV18; D remains unclear. This CDR3 is built from 13 residues. Trimming left V 3 bases short and J 1 base short, with 7 bases between. CDR1 KGHSH and CDR2 LQKENI come from the germline V gene. The CDR3 DNA follows: TGTGCCAGCTCACCCAGACGGTCCTACGAGCAGTACTTC. This sequence encodes CASSPRRSYEQYF.

This clone occurred once. The V and J genes are TRBV4-1 and TRBJ2-3; tentative D call: TRBD2 (5 bases). The CDR3 is 15 residues long. The V end lost 5 bases, the J end lost 2 bases, and 14 bases lay between the germline ends. From germline, CDR1 is MGHRA and CDR2 YSYEKL. The CDR3 nucleotides are TGCGCCAGCAGCTTAGCGCCCCACCTCACAGATACGCAGTATTTT. Encoded protein: CASSLAPHLTDTQYF.

This clone is a singleton in its sample. V and J are TRBV6-1 and TRBJ1-5; TRBD1 might be the D (5 bases). Per the germline V gene, CDR1 is MNHNS and CDR2 is SASEGT. This CDR3 spans 14 amino acids. V dropped 5 bases and J dropped 6 bases, with 14 bases sitting between them. The CDR3 nucleotides read TGTGCCAGCAGTTCCCCGGGGGATAGTCAGCCCCAGCATTTT. Translated: CASSSPGDSQPQHF.

This clone was found a few times. This chain uses TRBV5-4 with TRBJ2-7; 12 positions agree with TRBD2. The junction had 0 bases not matched to a gene; V was cut back by 0 bases and J by 2 bases. CDR1 is SGHNT, CDR2 YYREEE, per germline (reference sequence). CDR3 size: 15 residues. CDR3 nucleotide sequence: TGTGCCAGCAGCTTGGGACTAGCGGGAGCCTACGAGCAGTACTTC. Translated, it gives CASSLGLAGAYEQYF. Full variable domain (remainder filled in from reference TRBV5-4 and TRBJ2-7): ETGVTQSPTHLIKTRGQQVTLRCSSQSGHNTVSWYQQALGQGPQFIFQYYREEENGRGNFPPRFSGLQFPNYSSELNVNALELDDSALYLCASSLGLAGAYEQYFGPGTRLTVT.

This rearrangement joins TRBV30 to TRBJ2-7, with D hard to call. This CDR3 comprises 15 residues. The ends were cut back, 0 bases at V and 2 bases at J, with 14 bases in the middle. The germline V gene encodes CDR1 GTSNPN and CDR2 SVGIG (reference sequence). The CDR3 loop reads CAWSVQVGPAYEQYF. For the CDR3, the DNA is TGTGCCTGGAGTGTACAAGTGGGTCCAGCCTACGAGCAGTACTTC. Drawing the rest from reference TRBV30 and TRBJ2-7, the complete variable domain is SQTIHQWPATLVQPVGSPLSLECTVEGTSNPNLYWYRQAAGRGLQLLFYSVGIGQISSEVPQNLSASRPQDRQFILSSKKLLLSDSGFYLCAWSVQVGPAYEQYFGPGTRLTVT.